This T cell receptor beta chain comes out of a study of T-cell reconstitution after alpha-beta-depleted transplantation in children. To note about this clonotype: Its specificity is unknown.

The CDR3 is 16 residues long. Trimming took 3 bases from V and 4 from J; bases not matched to a gene: 10. Unique molecular identifiers were incorporated when the TCRbeta library was constructed. MiXCR, applied by TCRdb to the PCR reads, yields one record per CDR3 protein. The repertoire consists of under 450,000 distinct CDR3 sequences, with around 15% occurring once and the leading ten covering approximately 29%. Study-wide points: Some patients' high day-60 TCRbeta diversity was attributed to recipient cells surviving conditioning.

The source material was PBMCs, mostly from graft donor cells, sampled 360 days after TCRalphabeta/CD19-depleted stem cell transplant. The TCR comes from a boy in the first two years of life who had a stem cell transplant for Wiskott-Aldrich syndrome, so the T cells may come from the graft donor. The V gene is TRBV12-3 or TRBV12-4, the J gene TRBJ2-7, with 9 nucleotides matching TRBD1. The CDR3 sequence: CASSLTAGTGQYEQYF. The CDR3 DNA is TGTGCCAGCAGTTTGACCGCCGGGACAGGGCAATACGAGCAGTACTTC.